The sequence of this T cell receptor beta chain was determined in a study of CXCR3-negative and CXCR3-positive naive CD8 T cells. General study results and limits: Sequencing showed both naive subsets with comparably high diversity, and memory CD8+ cells much lower. Researchers report that CXCR3-positive naive cells carry more hydrophobic TRB CDR3s than CXCR3-negative naive cells. Memory cells differed in TRBV-TRBJ usage, but naive CXCR3-negative and CXCR3-positive cells had similar usage. No difference in surface CD5 was seen between naive subsets, and TCR strength was inferred from TRB CDR3 properties.

Subsets of CD8+ T cells were each sorted in triplicate at around 320,000 cells apiece. In regard to this clonotype: Its antigen is still unknown.

Preparation of TRB cDNA libraries relied on 5' RACE carrying UMI labels. Reanalyzing the 5' RACE reads, TCRdb keeps one entry per CDR3 protein, without DNA. Its clone listing holds roughly 130,000 distinct CDR3 sequences. The receptor was isolated from a human donor in good health. Some clones in this sample may be carry-over from other donors' samples. The specimen sequenced was naive CXCR3+ CD8+ T cells from blood. Noted subset: CD45RO-CCR7+CD27+CD95- naive CD8+ T cells expressing CXCR3 (TNR3+).

The CDR3 region is CASSLTEVPDTQYF. The rearrangement uses TRBV12-3 or TRBV12-4 and TRBJ2-3. The CDR3 consists of 14 residues.